The T cell receptor (beta chain) described here comes from a study of identical twins (TCRdb year 2016). Regarding the complete study: To test whether fetal clonotypes persist, the study used deep sequencing on TCR alpha and beta repertoires from monozygotic twins, unrelated adults of various ages, and cord blood. To rule out contamination, replicate twin experiments were performed at different times with different library preparation protocols. Findings and caveats that apply to the study as a whole: Zero-insertion analyses could be partly confounded by invariant T cells such as MAIT and iNKT, although diverse VJ usage argued against such confounding for most clonotypes. Compared with coincidental sharing between unrelated individuals, an excess of low generation-probability sequences was observed among out-of-frame TCR alpha sequences shared between twins. In monozygotic twins, out-of-frame TCR alpha sharing was systematically underestimated by recombination models, although the models agreed with sharing between unrelated individuals. In beta out-of-frame sequences, excess twin sharing was weaker, because having fewer shared sequences lowered the signal-to-noise ratio. Fewer insertions were carried by abundant cord blood beta clonotypes, a similar but weaker trend appeared in young adult naive repertoires, and no such trend appeared in memory repertoires. Because the same donors could not be followed over many years, the conclusions relied on cross-sectional statistical analysis.

Library prep was done by 5' RACE. Reads for this sample came from an Illumina HiSeq 2000. A universal primer binding site was added through template switching, and the final cDNA carried a unique molecular identifier so that TCR cDNA molecules could be counted accurately. First-strand cDNA for TCR alpha and beta chains was synthesized from specific primers in the conserved constant-segment region. To control for contamination, every cDNA library was double barcoded, receiving both a SMART-Mk sample barcode and Illumina barcodes. TruSeq adapter sequences and Illumina sample barcodes were added in two successive PCR steps. The TCR alpha and beta cDNA libraries were sequenced on the Illumina HiSeq platform using custom primers. The original methods were these. MiGEC was used to process raw reads and extract unique molecular identifiers, and MiXCR was used to find CDR3 positions. For each individual, recombination models were inferred using an EM algorithm with the repgenHMM and IGoR tools. Shared clonotypes were analyzed with the tcR package in R, and sharing was normalized by the product of cloneset sizes. To study raw recombination without the effects of thymic and clonal selection, out-of-frame nonproductive sequences were analyzed. The public sequencing data were trimmed at Q25 with fastp and processed into clonotypes with MiXCR by TCRdb, which kept only in-frame beta chains. Each CDR3 protein appears once, grouped with its most common genes and DNA. The V and J calls follow TCRdb's processing rather than the paper's. The sample table contains hundreds of thousands of distinct CDR3 sequences; only one count was recorded for around 7.5% of them. The ten largest clones represent about 1.6% of the sample.

The trim is 3 bases for V and 3 bases for J, with a gap of 10 bases between the germline ends. From its cysteine to its phenylalanine, the CDR3 spans 14 amino acids. Solely the CDR3 DNA is kept, with 42 bases framed from the first base. Per the germline V gene, SGHRS is the CDR1 and YFSETQ is the CDR2. This clonotype turned up a few times. This clone's antigen is unknown. No base quality values were provided; no much bigger clone lies one nucleotide off. Every donor in the study was a healthy Caucasian. Three pairs of female monozygotic twins, all aged 18 to 29 years, made up the twin cohort. Peripheral blood mononuclear cells were the source from which RNA for the TCR libraries was isolated. These records were also assigned to another study, of yellow fever vaccine responses in identical twins. That second publication adds: According to the authors, the vaccine-induced T cell response in identical twins seemed to be partly convergent and partly specific to each individual. Focusing on identical twins, the study followed the T cell clones that responded to the vaccine, and did so with precision.

Rearrangement joined TRBV5-1 to TRBJ2-1; tentative D gene TRBD1, with 5 bases matching. Specimen: PBMCs. The TCR comes from a woman aged 18-30 years in good health. The bases read TGCGCCAGCAGCTCACGACAGATCTACAATGAGCAGTTCTTC. This sequence encodes CASSSRQIYNEQFF.